The present T cell receptor (beta chain) was sequenced within a study of CD8 T cells in Susac syndrome. Random-hexamer reverse transcription was applied to roughly 0.5 to 1 ug RNA. TCRdb fed the immunoSEQ multiplex PCR reads into MiXCR, producing one record per CDR3 protein. The repertoire holds over 120,000 distinct CDR3 sequences, with around 94% as singletons. Concerning this clonotype itself: Compared with germline, one end of the junction differs, possibly owing to a read error.

The CDR3 runs to 16 residues. Per the germline V gene, CDR1 is GTSNPN and CDR2 is SVGIG (reference sequence). The chain combines TRBV30 with TRBJ1-1; TRBD1 matches at 7 bases. The TCR comes from a human donor in good health. Sequencing was done on a sample of CD4+ T cells from PBMCs. The CDR3 is CAWSVPSTGRETEVFF. The DNA for the CDR3 is TGTGCCTGGAGTGTACCCTCGACAGGGAGGGAAACTGAAGTTTTCTTT. The whole variable domain, filled in from reference TRBV30 and TRBJ1-1, reads SQTIHQWPATLVQPVGSPLSLECTVEGTSNPNLYWYRQAAGRGLQLLFYSVGIGQISSEVPQNLSASRPQDRQFILSSKKLLLSDSGFYLCAWSVPSTGRETEVFFGQGTRLTVV.